The present T cell receptor beta chain was sequenced within a study of regulatory T cells in long-lasting Graves disease. In building TCR beta libraries, iRepertoire HTBI primers were used together with Arm-PCR of CDR3 regions. Via MiXCR, TCRdb re-called the multiplex PCR reads, giving one row per CDR3 protein. The table lists around 400,000 distinct CDR3 sequences, about 25% of them singletons. The time point denotes: persistent/refractory GD, antithyroid drugs over 5 years with positive TRAb. PBMC RNA served as the TCR library source. The EDTA tubes were filled with nine milliliters of drawn peripheral blood. The germline V gene encodes CDR1 DFQATT and CDR2 SNEGSKA (reference sequence). This CDR3 region has 11 residues. The V end was cut by 4 bases, the J end by 6 bases, with 9 bases between. Study results and caveats: Between persistent patients, thousands of public clonotypes were shared, exceeding the 900 to 1,000 shared between new patients. Favored usage of TRBV28, TRBJ1-2 and TRBJ2-5 was recorded in persistent disease. Newly diagnosed patients had higher TCR diversity than persistent Graves' patients did.

This clonotype has just a few counts. The antigen remains unidentified. This specimen was peripheral blood mononuclear cells (PBMCs), taken when the disease was refractory, from a patient treated with antithyroid drugs. V gene TRBV20-1 combines with J gene TRBJ1-1; a possible D gene is TRBD1 (5 bases). This TCR was sampled from a female donor with Graves disease. CDR3 amino acids: CSATIGAEAFF. Written as DNA, the CDR3 is TGCAGTGCTACTATAGGGGCTGAAGCTTTCTTT.